Here is one TCR beta chain with its context. This specimen comes from a study of blood T cell repertoires in COVID-19. Germline assignment: CDR1 SGDLS and CDR2 YYNGEE. This CDR3 is 15 amino acids long. After removal of 0 bases from V and 4 bases from J, the junction contained 3 bases not matched to a gene. Using immunoSEQ multiplex PCR, the repertoire was profiled, and TCRdb retains in-frame clones only, with some absent. The profile covers about 200,000 clones, with 80% appearing a single time and 7.4% taken by the ten largest. The source is a woman between 40 and 50 years old with acute COVID-19. The gene calls are TRBV9 and TRBJ2-1; TRBD2 agrees at 8 bases. Material for sequencing was PBMCs or T cells enriched from blood (not recorded which). The CDR3 nucleotides are TGTGCCAGCAGCGTAGCCAGCGGGGGTTACAATGAGCAGTTCTTC. It codes for CASSVASGGYNEQFF.